The present TCR beta chain was sequenced within a study of blood T cell repertoires in COVID-19. Study at large: Spain, Italy and the United States supplied samples that represented acute and convalescent COVID-19.

There are 14 residues in the CDR3. From germline, CDR1 is MNHEY and CDR2 SVGAGI. Trimming took 6 bases from V and 8 from J, leaving 14 bases between them. Per the original data handling: Amplifying reference gene primers gave estimates of nucleated cell counts. Sequencing used immunoSEQ multiplex PCR; TCRdb keeps in-frame clones, though not all of them. V and J calls and clone size are as listed in that table; D and trimming were resolved from the DNA. The sample has fewer than 300,000 clones, over 65% seen once. Input material: peripheral blood. The sequence was obtained from an elderly woman with acute or convalescent COVID-19. The chain links TRBV6-5 to TRBJ1-6; a possible D gene is TRBD1 (5 bases). The CDR3 reads CASSPQGGHSPLHF. CDR3 nucleotide sequence: TGTGCCAGCAGCCCCCAGGGAGGCCATTCACCCCTCCACTTT.